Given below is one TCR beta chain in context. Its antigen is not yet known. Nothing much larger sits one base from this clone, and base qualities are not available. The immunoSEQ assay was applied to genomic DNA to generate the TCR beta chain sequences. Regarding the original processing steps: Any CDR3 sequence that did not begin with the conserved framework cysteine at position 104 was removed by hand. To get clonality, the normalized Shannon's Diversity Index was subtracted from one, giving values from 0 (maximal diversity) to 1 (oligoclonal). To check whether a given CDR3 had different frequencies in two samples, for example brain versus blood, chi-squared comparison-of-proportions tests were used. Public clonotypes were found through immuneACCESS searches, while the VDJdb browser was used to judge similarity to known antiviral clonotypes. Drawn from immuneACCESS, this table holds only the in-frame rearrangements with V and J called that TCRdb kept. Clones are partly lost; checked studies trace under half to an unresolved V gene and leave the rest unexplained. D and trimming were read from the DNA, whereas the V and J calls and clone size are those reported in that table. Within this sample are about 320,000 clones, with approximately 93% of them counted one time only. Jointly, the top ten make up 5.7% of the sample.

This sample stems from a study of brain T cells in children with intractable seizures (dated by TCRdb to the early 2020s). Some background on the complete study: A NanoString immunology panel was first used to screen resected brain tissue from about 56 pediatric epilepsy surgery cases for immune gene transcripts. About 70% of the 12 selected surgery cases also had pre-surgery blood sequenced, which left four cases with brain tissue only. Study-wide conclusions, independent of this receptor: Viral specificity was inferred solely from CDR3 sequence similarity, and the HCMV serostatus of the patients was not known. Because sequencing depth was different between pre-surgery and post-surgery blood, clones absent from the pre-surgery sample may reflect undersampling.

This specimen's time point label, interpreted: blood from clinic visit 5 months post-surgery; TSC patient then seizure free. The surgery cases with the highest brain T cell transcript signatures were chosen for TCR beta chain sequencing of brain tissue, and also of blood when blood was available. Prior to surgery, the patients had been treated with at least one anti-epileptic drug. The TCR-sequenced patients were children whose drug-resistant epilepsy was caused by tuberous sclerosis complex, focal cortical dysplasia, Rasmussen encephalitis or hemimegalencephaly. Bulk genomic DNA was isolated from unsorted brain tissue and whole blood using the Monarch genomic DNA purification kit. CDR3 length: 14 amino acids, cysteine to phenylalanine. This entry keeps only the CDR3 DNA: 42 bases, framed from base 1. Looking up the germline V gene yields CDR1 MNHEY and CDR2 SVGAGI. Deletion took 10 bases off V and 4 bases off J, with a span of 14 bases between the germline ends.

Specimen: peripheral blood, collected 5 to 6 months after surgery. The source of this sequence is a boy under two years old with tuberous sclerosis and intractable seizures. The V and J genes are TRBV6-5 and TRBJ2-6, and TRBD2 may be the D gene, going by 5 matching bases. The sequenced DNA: TGTGCCACCCGAGGGTTGACAGGGGCCAACGTCCTGACTTTC. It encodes CATRGLTGANVLTF.